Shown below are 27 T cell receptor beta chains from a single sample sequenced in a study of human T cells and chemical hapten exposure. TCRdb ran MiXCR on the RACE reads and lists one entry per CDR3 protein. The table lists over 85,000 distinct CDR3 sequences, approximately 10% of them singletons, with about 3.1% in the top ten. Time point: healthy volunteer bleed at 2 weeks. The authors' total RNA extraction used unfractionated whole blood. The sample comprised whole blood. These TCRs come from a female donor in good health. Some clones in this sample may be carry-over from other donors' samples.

The CDR3 DNA is TGTGCCAGCAGCCACCTCCTCCTAGCGGGAGGGCGAACCGGGGAGCTGTTTTTT. This encodes CASSHLLLAGGRTGELFF. The chain uses TRBV11-2 and TRBJ2-2, with 12 bases aligning to TRBD2. In germline, CDR1 is SGHAT, CDR2 FQNNGV. J lost 5 bases, V lost 5 bases, and 12 bases had no gene match. There are 18 residues in the CDR3.

The CDR3 region is CASSQDYARGLQNGYTF. CDR3 bases: TGCGCCAGCAGCCAAGACTACGCCAGGGGGCTGCAGAATGGCTACACCTTC. This chain uses TRBV4-1 with TRBJ1-2, with TRBD1 matching over 8 bases. CDR1 is MGHRA, CDR2 YSYEKL, per germline. This CDR3 is 17 amino acids long. V lost 0 bases, J lost 6 bases, and 12 bases stayed unmatched.

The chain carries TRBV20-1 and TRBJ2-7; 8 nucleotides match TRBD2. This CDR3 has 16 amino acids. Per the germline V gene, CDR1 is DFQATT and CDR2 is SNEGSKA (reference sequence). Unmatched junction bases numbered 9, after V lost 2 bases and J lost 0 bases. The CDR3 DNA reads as TGCAGTGCTAGACCGTTTACTAGCGGTAGCTCCTACGAGCAGTACTTC. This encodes CSARPFTSGSSYEQYF.

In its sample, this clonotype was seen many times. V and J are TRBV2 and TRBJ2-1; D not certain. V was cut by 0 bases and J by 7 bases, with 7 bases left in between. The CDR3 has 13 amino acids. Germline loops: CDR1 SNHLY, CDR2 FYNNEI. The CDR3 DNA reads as TGTGCCAGCAGTGAAGCGCTTGGTAATGAGCAGTTCTTC. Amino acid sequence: CASSEALGNEQFF.

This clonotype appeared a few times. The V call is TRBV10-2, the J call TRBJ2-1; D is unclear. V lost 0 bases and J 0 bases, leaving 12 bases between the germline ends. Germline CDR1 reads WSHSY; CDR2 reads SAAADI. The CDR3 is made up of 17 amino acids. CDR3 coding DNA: TGCGCCAGCAGTGAGTCCCTTCCGGGCTCCTCCTACAATGAGCAGTTCTTC. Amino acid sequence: CASSESLPGSSYNEQFF.

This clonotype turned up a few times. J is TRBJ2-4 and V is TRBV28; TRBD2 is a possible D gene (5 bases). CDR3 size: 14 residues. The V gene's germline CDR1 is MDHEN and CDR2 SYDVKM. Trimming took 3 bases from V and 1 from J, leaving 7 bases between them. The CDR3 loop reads CASSLAGAKNIQYF. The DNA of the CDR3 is TGTGCCAGCAGTTTGGCGGGCGCCAAAAACATTCAGTACTTC.

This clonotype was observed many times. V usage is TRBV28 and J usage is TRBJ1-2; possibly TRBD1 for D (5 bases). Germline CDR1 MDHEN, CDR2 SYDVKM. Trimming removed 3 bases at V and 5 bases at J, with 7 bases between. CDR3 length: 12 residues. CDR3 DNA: TGTGCCAGCAGTTTGTCAGGGTATGGCTACACCTTC. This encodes CASSLSGYGYTF.

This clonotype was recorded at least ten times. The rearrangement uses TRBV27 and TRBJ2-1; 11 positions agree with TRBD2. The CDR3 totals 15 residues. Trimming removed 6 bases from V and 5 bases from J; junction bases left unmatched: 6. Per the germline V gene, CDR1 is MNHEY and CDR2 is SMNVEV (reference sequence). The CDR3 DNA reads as TGTGCCAGCAGCGCCGGGACTAGCGGCCACAATGAGCAGTTCTTC. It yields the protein CASSAGTSGHNEQFF.

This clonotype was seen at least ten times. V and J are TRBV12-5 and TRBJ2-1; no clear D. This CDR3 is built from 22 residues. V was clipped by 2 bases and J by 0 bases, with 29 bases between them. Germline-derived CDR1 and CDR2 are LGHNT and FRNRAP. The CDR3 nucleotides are TGTGCTAGTGGTTTGAATGGTTTGAATATACTTGGAGCGCCCAACTCCTACAATGAGCAGTTCTTC. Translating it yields CASGLNGLNILGAPNSYNEQFF.

CDR3 nucleotide sequence: TGTGCCAGCAGCTCCGAGCGGGAGAGGACAGATACGCAGTATTTT. Protein product: CASSSERERTDTQYF. The rearrangement uses TRBV6-2 or TRBV6-3 and TRBJ2-3; 8 bases line up with TRBD2. Germline lookup yields CDR1 MNHEY and CDR2 SVGEGT. With 6 bases clipped from V and 3 bases from J, the junction kept 8 bases outside the gene matches. This CDR3 has 15 residues.

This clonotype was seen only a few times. The chain's CDR3 is CASSLDGGGSMGTDTQYF. Written as DNA, the CDR3 is TGCGCCAGCAGCTTGGATGGGGGAGGGTCAATGGGCACAGATACGCAGTATTTT. This chain joins TRBV5-1 and TRBJ2-3; 7 bases match TRBD2. This CDR3 is 18 amino acids long. The germline CDR1 and CDR2 sequences are SGHRS and YFSETQ. Trimming cost V 0 bases and J 1 base; bases outside gene matches: 11.

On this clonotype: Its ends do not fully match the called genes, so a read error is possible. The CDR3 nucleotides are TGTACCAGCTCACCAAGCAGGGGCGAGTACGAGCAGTACTTC. Translated, it gives CTSSPSRGEYEQYF. The chain combines TRBV18 with TRBJ2-7; a possible D gene is TRBD1 (6 bases). The CDR3 loop spans 14 amino acids. Germline V lookup: CDR1 KGHSH, CDR2 LQKENI.

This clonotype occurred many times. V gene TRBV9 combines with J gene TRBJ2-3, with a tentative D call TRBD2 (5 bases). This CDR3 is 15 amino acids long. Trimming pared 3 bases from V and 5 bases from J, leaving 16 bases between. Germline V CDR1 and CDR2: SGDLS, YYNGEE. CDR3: CASSAGVLGIDTQYF. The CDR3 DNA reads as TGTGCCAGCAGCGCCGGGGTTCTGGGGATAGATACGCAGTATTTT.

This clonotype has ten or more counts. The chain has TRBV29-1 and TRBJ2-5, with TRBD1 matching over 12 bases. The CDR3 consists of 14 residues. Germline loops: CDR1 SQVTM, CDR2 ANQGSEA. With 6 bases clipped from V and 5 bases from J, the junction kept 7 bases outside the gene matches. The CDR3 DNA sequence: TGCAGCGTCGCGGGACAGGGGGCGAGGGAGACCCAGTACTTC. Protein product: CSVAGQGARETQYF. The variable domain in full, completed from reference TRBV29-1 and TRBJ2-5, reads SAVISQKPSRDICQRGTSLTIQCQVDSQVTMMFWYRQQPGQSLTLIATANQGSEATYESGFVIDKFPISRPNLTFSTLTVSNMSPEDSSIYLCSVAGQGARETQYFGPGTRLLVL.

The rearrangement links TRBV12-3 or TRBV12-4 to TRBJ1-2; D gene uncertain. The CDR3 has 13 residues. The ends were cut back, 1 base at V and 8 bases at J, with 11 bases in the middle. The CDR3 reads CASSLGRTGGYTF. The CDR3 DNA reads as TGTGCCAGCAGTTTAGGGCGCACGGGAGGCTACACCTTC.

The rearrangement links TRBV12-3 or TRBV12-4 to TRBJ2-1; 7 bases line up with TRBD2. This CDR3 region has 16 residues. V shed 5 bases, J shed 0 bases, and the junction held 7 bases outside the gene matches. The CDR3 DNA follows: TGTGCCAGCAGTGGGGCGGGAGAACTCTCCTACAATGAGCAGTTCTTC. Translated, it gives CASSGAGELSYNEQFF.

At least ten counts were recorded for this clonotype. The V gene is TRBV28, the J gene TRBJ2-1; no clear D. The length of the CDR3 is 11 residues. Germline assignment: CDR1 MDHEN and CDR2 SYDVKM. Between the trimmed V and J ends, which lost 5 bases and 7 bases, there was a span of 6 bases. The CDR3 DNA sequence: TGTGCCAGCAGTGAAAGAAATGAGCAGTTCTTC. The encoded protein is CASSERNEQFF.

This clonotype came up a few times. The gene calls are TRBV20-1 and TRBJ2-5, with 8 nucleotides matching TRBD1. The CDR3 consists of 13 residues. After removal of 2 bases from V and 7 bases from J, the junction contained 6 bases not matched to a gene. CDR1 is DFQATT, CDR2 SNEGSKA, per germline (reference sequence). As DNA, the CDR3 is TGCAGTGCTAGACCAGGGGGCGGTGGGACCCAGTACTTC. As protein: CSARPGGGGTQYF.

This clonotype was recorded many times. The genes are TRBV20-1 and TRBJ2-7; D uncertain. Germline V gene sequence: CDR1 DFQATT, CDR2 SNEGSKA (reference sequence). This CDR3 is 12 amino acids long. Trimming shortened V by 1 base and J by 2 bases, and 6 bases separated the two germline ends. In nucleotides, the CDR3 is TGCAGTGCTAGAGCTCCTCCCTACGAGCAGTACTTC. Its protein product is CSARAPPYEQYF.

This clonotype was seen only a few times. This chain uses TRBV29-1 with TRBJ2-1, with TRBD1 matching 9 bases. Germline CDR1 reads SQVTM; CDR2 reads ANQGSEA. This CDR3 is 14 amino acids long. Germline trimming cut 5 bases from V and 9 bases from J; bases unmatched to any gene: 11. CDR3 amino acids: CSVTPGQGFFEQFF. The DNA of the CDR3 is TGCAGCGTTACTCCGGGACAGGGTTTTTTTGAGCAGTTCTTC.

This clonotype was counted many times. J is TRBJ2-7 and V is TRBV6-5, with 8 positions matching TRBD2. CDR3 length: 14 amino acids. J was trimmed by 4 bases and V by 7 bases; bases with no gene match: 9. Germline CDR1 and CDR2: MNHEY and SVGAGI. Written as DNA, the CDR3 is TGTGCCAGCACTGGAGCGGGAGAATTGTACGAGCAGTACTTC. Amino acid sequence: CASTGAGELYEQYF.

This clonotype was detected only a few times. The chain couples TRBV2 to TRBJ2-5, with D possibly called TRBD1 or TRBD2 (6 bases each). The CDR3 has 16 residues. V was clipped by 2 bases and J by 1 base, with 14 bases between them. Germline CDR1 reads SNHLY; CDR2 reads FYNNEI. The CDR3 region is CASSEMGGGAQETQYF. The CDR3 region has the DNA TGTGCCAGCAGTGAAATGGGGGGCGGGGCCCAAGAGACCCAGTACTTC. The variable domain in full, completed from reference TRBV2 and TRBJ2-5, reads EPEVTQTPSHQVTQMGQEVILRCVPISNHLYFYWYRQILGQKVEFLVSFYNNEISEKSEIFDDQFSVERPDGSNFTLKIRSTKLEDSAMYFCASSEMGGGAQETQYFGPGTRLLVL.

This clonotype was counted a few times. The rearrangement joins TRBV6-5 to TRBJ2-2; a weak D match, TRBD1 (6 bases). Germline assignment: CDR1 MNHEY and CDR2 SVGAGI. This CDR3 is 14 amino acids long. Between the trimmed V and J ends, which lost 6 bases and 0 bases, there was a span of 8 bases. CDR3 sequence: CASRRQANTGELFF. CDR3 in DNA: TGTGCCAGCAGGAGACAGGCGAACACCGGGGAGCTGTTTTTT.

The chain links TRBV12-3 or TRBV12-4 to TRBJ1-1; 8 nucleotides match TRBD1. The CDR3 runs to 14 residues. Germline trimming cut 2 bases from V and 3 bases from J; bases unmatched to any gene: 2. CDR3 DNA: TGTGCCAGCAGTTTAACGACAGGGGACACTGAAGCTTTCTTT. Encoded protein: CASSLTTGDTEAFF.

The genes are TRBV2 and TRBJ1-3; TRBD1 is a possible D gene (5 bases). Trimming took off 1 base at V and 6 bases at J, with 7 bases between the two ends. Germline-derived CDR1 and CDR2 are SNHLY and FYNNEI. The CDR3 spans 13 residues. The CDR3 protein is CASSEVGVNTIYF. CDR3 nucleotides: TGTGCCAGCAGTGAAGTGGGGGTAAACACCATATATTTT.

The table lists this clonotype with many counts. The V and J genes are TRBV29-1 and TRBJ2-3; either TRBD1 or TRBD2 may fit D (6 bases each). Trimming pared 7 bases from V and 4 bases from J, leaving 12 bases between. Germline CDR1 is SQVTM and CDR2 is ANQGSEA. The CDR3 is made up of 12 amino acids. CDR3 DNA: TGCAGCGGAAGGGGGGTCGCAGATACGCAGTATTTT. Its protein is CSGRGVADTQYF.

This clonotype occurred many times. The CDR3 sequence is CASSPRYEQYF. In DNA, the CDR3 is TGTGCCAGCAGTCCCAGATACGAGCAGTACTTC. V usage is TRBV28 and J usage is TRBJ2-7, with no clear D. Trimming took 5 bases from V and 4 from J, leaving 6 bases between them. The V gene's germline CDR1 is MDHEN and CDR2 SYDVKM. The CDR3 runs 11 residues.